Presented here are 13 T cell receptor beta chains from one specimen sequenced in a study of spatial heterogeneity in lung cancer. Broader study findings: Mutation counts in tumors were tracked by counts of expanded intratumoral alpha and beta TCRs.

Time point defined: sample taken at primary tumor resection. TCRdb itself ran the 5' RACE reads through MiXCR, one entry per CDR3 protein. The sample records around 7,000 distinct CDR3 sequences, 14% being singletons. The antigens these receptors bind are not known. The input for sequencing was lung tumor tissue, taken at surgery. Source of these receptors: a female donor with early-stage non-small cell lung cancer.

By share, this clonotype counts as medium-sized. A library made for alpha chains picked up this beta chain off target, so its size means little. The V call is TRBV27, the J call TRBJ1-4; 7 nucleotides align to TRBD1. The length of the CDR3 is 18 residues. From germline, CDR1 is MNHEY and CDR2 SMNVEV (reference sequence). Trimming at V came to 5 bases and at J to 11 bases, leaving 23 bases not matched to a gene. In DNA form, the CDR3 reads TGTGCCAGCAGTGCCGGGACAGCCAGGTTCCGTCCCACGACGAAACTGTTTTTT. It yields the protein CASSAGTARFRPTTKLFF.

On this clonotype itself: This beta chain represents an off-target read in a library built for alpha chains; its size is of limited meaning. This chain connects TRBV20-1 to TRBJ1-2; D call uncertain. Germline V gene sequence: CDR1 DFQATT, CDR2 SNEGSKA (reference sequence). Trimming removed 6 bases from V and 8 bases from J, with 7 bases in between. The CDR3 has 9 amino acids. This CDR3 reads CSAGQGYTF. In nucleotides, the CDR3 is TGCAGTGCAGGGCAGGGCTACACCTTC.

This clonotype is deemed medium-sized. Little can be read into the size of this beta chain, an off-target read in a library designed for alpha chains. This chain links TRBV4-2 with TRBJ2-7, with D hard to call. The CDR3 covers 17 residues. The ends were cut back, 2 bases at V and 2 bases at J, with 19 bases in the middle. The germline V gene has CDR1 LGHNA and CDR2 YNFKEQ. This CDR3 is CASSQRTPRFGAYEQYF. The CDR3 DNA sequence: TGTGCCAGCAGCCAAAGAACTCCAAGGTTTGGGGCCTACGAGCAGTACTTC.

This clonotype is medium-sized (0.01 to 0.1%). This beta chain was picked up by a library intended for alpha chains and is off target, so its count carries little meaning. The chain combines TRBV6-5 with TRBJ1-4; 7 bases are a match to TRBD1. The CDR3 has 14 residues. Germline values: CDR1 MNHEY, CDR2 SVGAGI. V was pared by 5 bases and J by 10 bases, with 10 bases of the junction left unmatched. The CDR3 nucleotides read TGTGCCAGCAGTCACACAGGGGTCCGGGGAAAACTGTTTTTT. It is translated as CASSHTGVRGKLFF.

As regards this clonotype: Since the library was made to target alpha chains, this beta chain is a stray read and its abundance is not meaningful. This chain links TRBV4-1 with TRBJ2-7; perhaps D is TRBD1 or TRBD2 (5 bases each). Trimming shortened V by 1 base and J by 7 bases, and 17 bases separated the two germline ends. CDR1 and CDR2 from the germline V gene are MGHRA and YSYEKL. The CDR3 is made up of 15 amino acids. The CDR3, as DNA: TGCGCCAGCAGCCAAGTGGGGACCCGGGCGAGAGAGCAGTACTTC. It yields the protein CASSQVGTRAREQYF.

Within the sample, this clonotype is medium-sized (0.01 to 0.1%). In a library made to pick up alpha chains, this beta chain is a stray read with a size that means little. This chain connects TRBV7-8 to TRBJ2-3; 12 nucleotides line up with TRBD2. V trimming: 1 base; J trimming: 7 bases; junction bases outside the gene matches: 15. This CDR3 has 19 residues. Looked up from germline, CDR1 is SGHVS and CDR2 is FQNEAQ. CDR3 loop: CASSLGLTSGGPERHTQYF. Here the CDR3 DNA reads TGTGCCAGCAGCTTAGGACTAACTAGCGGGGGGCCCGAGAGGCATACGCAGTATTTT.

This clonotype has more than one count but fewer than ten. Since it is a stray read in a library aimed at alpha chains, this beta chain has a size that is not meaningful. The V gene is TRBV7-9, the J gene TRBJ2-2; a weak D match, TRBD1 (5 bases). The CDR3 has 15 amino acids. The V and J ends lost 4 bases and 0 bases respectively, with 9 bases between them. CDR1 and CDR2 from the germline V gene are SEHNR and FQNEAQ (reference sequence). This CDR3 reads CASSSDIANTGELFF. In nucleotides, the CDR3 is TGTGCCAGCAGCTCGGACATAGCGAACACCGGGGAGCTGTTTTTT.

This clonotype was seen many times. This beta chain is off target for a library built for alpha chains, so its abundance means little. This chain joins TRBV12-3 or TRBV12-4 and TRBJ2-1, with D hard to call. V lost 3 bases and J lost 7, with 10 bases in between. This CDR3 is built from 13 residues. CDR3 in amino acids: CASSLVGTNEQFF. CDR3 in DNA: TGTGCCAGCAGTTTGGTAGGCACAAATGAGCAGTTCTTC.

This clonotype counts as medium-sized (0.01 to 0.1%). A library made for alpha chains picked up this beta chain off target, so its size means little. The genes are TRBV2 and TRBJ2-1; perhaps TRBD2 as D (6 bases). V was cut by 6 bases and J by 7 bases, with 19 bases left in between. CDR3 length: 15 amino acids. The V gene's germline CDR1 is SNHLY and CDR2 FYNNEI. CDR3 sequence reads: CASRTTVGGRNEQFF. The DNA for the CDR3 is TGTGCCAGCAGAACAACAGTGGGGGGTAGGAATGAGCAGTTCTTC.

Ten or more counts support this clonotype. This beta chain is a stray sequence in a library constructed for alpha chains; its clone size is not meaningful. The rearrangement uses TRBV29-1 and TRBJ2-3, with D unresolved. The V end was cut by 3 bases, the J end by 8 bases, with 6 bases between. The CDR3 is made up of 10 amino acids. Germline loops: CDR1 SQVTM, CDR2 ANQGSEA. This CDR3 reads CSVEMGTQYF. CDR3 bases: TGCAGCGTTGAGATGGGTACGCAGTATTTT.

This clonotype was observed many times. The library was built for alpha chains, so this beta chain is an off-target read and its size means little. The rearrangement links TRBV2 to TRBJ1-1; perhaps TRBD1 as D (6 bases). Germline assignment: CDR1 SNHLY and CDR2 FYNNEI. This CDR3 has 12 residues. Deletions cut 5 bases from V and 6 bases from J, with 10 bases between. The CDR3 DNA reads as TGTGCCAGCAGTTGGACAGAACCTGAAGCTTTCTTT. Its protein is CASSWTEPEAFF.

Regarding this clonotype: This beta chain represents an off-target read in a library built for alpha chains; its size is of limited meaning. This chain links TRBV6-6 with TRBJ1-2; D perhaps matches TRBD1 (5 bases). This CDR3 is 12 amino acids long. Germline V gives CDR1 MNHNY, CDR2 SVGAGI (reference sequence). The germline V and J ends were trimmed by 9 bases and 7 bases, with 15 bases remaining between them. CDR3 sequence: CASYQGLVGYTF. DNA for the CDR3: TGTGCCAGTTACCAGGGTCTGGTTGGCTACACCTTC.

Concerning this clonotype: A read error may explain this, as a much larger clone is one base away. This beta chain lies outside the target of a library built for alpha chains; its clone size means little. This rearrangement joins TRBV6-2 or TRBV6-3 to TRBJ2-3; D may match TRBD1 or TRBD2 (6 bases each). The V and J ends lost 2 bases and 1 base respectively, with 22 bases between them. The germline V gene has CDR1 MNHEY and CDR2 SVGEGT. The CDR3 is made up of 19 amino acids. As DNA, the CDR3 is TGTGCCAGCAGTTACGGCCACTGGGACACCCGGAGGGGCACAGATACGCAGTATTTT. Translated, it gives CASSYGHWDTRRGTDTQYF.